These 18 T cell receptor beta chains were all obtained from the same sample, sequenced in a study of molecular identifiers for immune sequencing clone quantification. TCRdb called the PCR reads again in MiXCR, with one record for every CDR3 protein. This table has over 600,000 distinct CDR3 sequences, less than 20% appearing once. Sequenced sample: naive CD8+ T cells from blood, with Jurkat cell RNA spiked in. As to subset: FACS-sorted CD8+CD4-CCR7+CD45RA+ naive T cells. The receptors shown here come from a human donor in good health. Some libraries in this study had Jurkat cell RNA spiked in.

This clonotype was counted many times. This sequence joins TRBV12-3 or TRBV12-4 and TRBJ1-2; D uncertain. CDR3 size: 15 residues. Trimming cost V 1 base and J 5 bases, with 14 bases left between them. Written as DNA, the CDR3 is TGTGCCAGCAGTTTAGTTGGCCAACGAGGATATGGCTACACCTTC. Amino acids: CASSLVGQRGYGYTF.

This clonotype was observed at least ten times. The chain is built from TRBV27 and TRBJ2-7; D unclear. Trimming shortened V by 5 bases and J by 5 bases, and 13 bases separated the two germline ends. CDR1 and CDR2 (germline): MNHEY, SMNVEV (reference sequence). The CDR3 totals 13 residues. CDR3 sequence reads: CASSLGPSNEQYF. The CDR3 region has the DNA TGTGCCAGCAGTCTAGGGCCCTCTAACGAGCAGTACTTC.

This clonotype was observed a handful of times. The J gene is TRBJ2-7, the V gene TRBV29-1; 9 bases match TRBD1. The germline gives CDR1 SQVTM, CDR2 ANQGSEA. The CDR3 loop spans 15 amino acids. V shed 2 bases and J 6 bases; nucleotides not matched to a gene: 11. CDR3 protein: CSVESPDRGLLEQYF. CDR3 DNA sequence: TGCAGCGTTGAATCTCCGGACAGGGGTTTACTCGAGCAGTACTTC.

A few counts support this clonotype. CDR3 in amino acids: CAISEGTRTDTQYF. CDR3 nucleotides: TGTGCCATCAGTGAAGGGACTCGCACAGATACGCAGTATTTT. V is TRBV10-3 and J is TRBJ2-3, with TRBD2 as a possible D gene (6 bases). The germline gives CDR1 ENHRY, CDR2 SYGVKD. The CDR3 length is 14 residues. Trimming removed 3 bases at V and 1 base at J, with 8 bases between.

The V and J genes are TRBV14 and TRBJ1-2, with D hard to call. This CDR3 has 14 residues. CDR1 and CDR2 from the germline V gene are SGHDN and FVKESK. V lost 2 bases, J lost 4 bases, and 11 bases lay in between. The CDR3 DNA reads as TGTGCCAGCAGCCAAATCTCGGGGTTCTATGGCTACACCTTC. Residues: CASSQISGFYGYTF.

In this sample, this clonotype turned up many times. The genes are TRBV12-3 or TRBV12-4 and TRBJ1-1; D remains ambiguous. Trimming removed 1 base from V and 0 bases from J, with 12 bases in between. This CDR3 region has 16 residues. CDR3: CASSLGGRGMNTEAFF. In DNA, the CDR3 is TGTGCCAGCAGTTTAGGGGGTCGTGGAATGAACACTGAAGCTTTCTTT.

The chain combines TRBV9 with TRBJ2-1; perhaps TRBD1 as D (6 bases). The CDR3 has 14 residues. V was clipped by 3 bases and J by 5 bases, with 12 bases between them. Germline V gene data show CDR1 as SGDLS and CDR2 as YYNGEE. The CDR3 sequence is CASSELGQNNEQFF. The CDR3 coding sequence is TGTGCCAGCAGCGAGTTAGGACAGAACAATGAGCAGTTCTTC.

This clonotype has at least ten counts. The chain is built from TRBV28 and TRBJ2-3, with TRBD2 as a possible D gene (6 bases). The CDR3 is made up of 16 amino acids. The germline V gene has CDR1 MDHEN and CDR2 SYDVKM. V was pared by 5 bases and J by 3 bases, with 18 bases between. The DNA for the CDR3 is TGTGCCAGCAGTCCCTCTCCGGGAGTTGGGACAGATACGCAGTATTTT. It yields the protein CASSPSPGVGTDTQYF.

This clonotype was seen ten or more times. The rearrangement links TRBV19 to TRBJ2-1; the D is unclear. The CDR3 extends over 14 amino acids. The germline V gene encodes CDR1 LNHDA and CDR2 SQIVND (reference sequence). The V gene lost 1 base and the J gene lost 0 bases, with 4 bases spanning the gap. The CDR3 region is CASSIATSYNEQFF. The CDR3 DNA follows: TGTGCCAGTAGTATAGCGACCTCCTACAATGAGCAGTTCTTC.

This clonotype appeared many times. V usage is TRBV20-1 and J usage is TRBJ2-7; no definite D call. Germline CDR1 and CDR2: DFQATT and SNEGSKA (reference sequence). Trimming shortened V by 3 bases and J by 4 bases, and 13 bases separated the two germline ends. The CDR3 is 13 residues long. The CDR3 region has the DNA TGCAGTGCTAGGGATCGTGGACCTTACGAGCAGTACTTC. Translation gives CSARDRGPYEQYF.

This clonotype was found many times. This sequence joins TRBV27 and TRBJ2-2, with 13 bases matching TRBD2. The CDR3 consists of 15 residues. From germline, CDR1 is MNHEY and CDR2 SMNVEV (reference sequence). J was trimmed by 8 bases and V by 5 bases; bases with no gene match: 5. The CDR3 region has the DNA TGTGCCAGCAGTGCGGGGACTAGCGGGAAAGGGGAGCTGTTTTTT. Residues: CASSAGTSGKGELFF.

This clonotype was picked up many times. V and J are TRBV28 and TRBJ1-1; 9 positions agree with TRBD1. Germline trimming cut 3 bases from V and 0 bases from J; bases unmatched to any gene: 14. The CDR3 runs 19 residues. CDR1 and CDR2 from the germline V gene are MDHEN and SYDVKM. The CDR3 protein is CASSFSIGTGNILNTEAFF. The CDR3 DNA sequence: TGTGCCAGCAGTTTTTCGATCGGGACAGGGAATATTCTGAACACTGAAGCTTTCTTT.

As concerns this clonotype: This could be a read error, since a much larger clone is one nucleotide away. This sequence joins TRBV5-5 and TRBJ2-1; TRBD1 matches 10 bases. This CDR3 contains 16 residues. V shed 3 bases and J 2 bases; nucleotides not matched to a gene: 5. Germline CDR1 reads SGHKS; CDR2 reads YYEKEE (reference sequence). The CDR3 coding sequence is TGTGCCAGCAGCTCGCCTGGGACAGGGGCCTACAATGAGCAGTTCTTC. As protein: CASSSPGTGAYNEQFF.

With respect to this clonotype: This could be a read error, since a much larger clone is one nucleotide away. V gene TRBV30 combines with J gene TRBJ2-4, with TRBD2 matching over 11 bases. CDR3 size: 16 residues. Germline V lookup: CDR1 GTSNPN, CDR2 SVGIG (reference sequence). CDR3 nucleotides: TGTGCCTGGAGTACGGGGCTAGCGGGAGGTGAAAACATTCAGCACTTC. The encoded protein is CAWSTGLAGGENIQHF.

This clonotype was counted a few times. The genes are TRBV19 and TRBJ2-1; 7 positions agree with TRBD1. The junction had 5 bases not matched to a gene; V was cut back by 3 bases and J by 6 bases. There are 14 residues in the CDR3. Germline V gene lookup returns CDR1 LNHDA and CDR2 SQIVND (reference sequence). The CDR3 DNA reads TGTGCCAGTAGTATCAACAGGGGCCCCAATGAGCAGTTCTTC. Translation: CASSINRGPNEQFF. Complete variable domain (other parts from reference TRBV19 and TRBJ2-1): DGGITQSPKYLFRKEGQNVTLSCEQNLNHDAMYWYRQDPGQGLRLIYYSQIVNDFQKGDIAEGYSVSREKKESFPLTVTSAQKNPTAFYLCASSINRGPNEQFFGPGTRLTVL.

Concerning this clonotype itself: This may be a read error: a much more frequent sequence differs by one nucleotide. The genes are TRBV11-2 and TRBJ1-2; no firm D call. V gave up 4 bases and J gave up 4 bases, with 19 bases separating them. The CDR3 spans 16 residues. Germline V gene data show CDR1 as SGHAT and CDR2 as FQNNGV. The CDR3 loop is CASSYPGSTVFYGYTF. In DNA, the CDR3 is TGTGCCAGCAGCTATCCCGGTAGCACAGTCTTCTATGGCTACACCTTC.

In regard to this clonotype: A much bigger clone sits one base away, suggesting this may be a read error. This is likely a read error, given that the CDR3 carries no conserved phenylalanine or tryptophan at its end. The genes are TRBV7-9 and TRBJ1-5; D gene uncertain. CDR1 is SEHNR and CDR2 is FQNEAQ in the germline V gene (reference sequence). V lost 5 bases to trimming and J lost 5 bases, with 7 bases between them. CDR3 length: 12 residues. The CDR3 coding sequence is TGTGCCAGCAGCCCTGATTATCAGCCCCAGCATTCT. Translated, it gives CASSPDYQPQHS.

Ten or more counts support this clonotype. The chain uses TRBV27 and TRBJ2-7, with TRBD2 as a possible D gene (5 bases). V was clipped by 3 bases and J by 6 bases, with 15 bases between them. The CDR3 consists of 14 residues. The V gene's germline CDR1 is MNHEY and CDR2 SMNVEV (reference sequence). CDR3 region: CASSLASTPAEQYF. CDR3 sequence (DNA): TGTGCCAGCAGTTTGGCTAGCACCCCCGCCGAGCAGTACTTC.